This T cell receptor (beta chain) was recorded in a study of CD8 T cells in ankylosing spondylitis. To note about this clonotype: The antigen is undetermined.

Researchers built TCR beta libraries using quantitative 5'-RACE with molecular barcodes. TCRdb reprocessed the 5' RACE reads with MiXCR, giving one entry per CDR3 protein. The sample consists of some 250,000 distinct CDR3 sequences, under 30% of them appearing once. J gave up 6 bases and V 6 bases, and 6 bases lay outside the gene matches. The CDR3 loop spans 14 amino acids. Study-wide points: Disease-linked clones, CD8+, were relatively rare in peripheral blood. Certain motif variants had earlier appeared in reactive arthritis synovial fluid and blood.

The chain recombines TRBV12-3 or TRBV12-4 with TRBJ2-1; 9 bases agree with TRBD1. The TCR sequence derives from a male donor with ankylosing spondylitis or in good health (not recorded which). The sample was blood, either unsorted or a sorted T cell fraction (not recorded which). CDR3 loop: CASRGTGTVNEQFF. In DNA form, the CDR3 reads TGTGCCAGCAGGGGGACAGGGACCGTCAATGAGCAGTTCTTC.